This T cell receptor (beta chain) comes out of a study of cytomegalovirus exposure and HLA in healthy donors. 13 Jbeta primers and 60 Vbeta primers were used for the PCR. Generated by immunoSEQ multiplex PCR, the TCRdb table keeps only in-frame clones and is missing some. The sample holds under 140,000 clones, around 84% seen once. The CDR3 loop spans 14 amino acids. From germline, CDR1 is SGDLS and CDR2 YYNGEE. J gave up 6 bases and V 3 bases, and 4 bases lay outside the gene matches. V is TRBV9 and J is TRBJ2-1; TRBD1 agrees at 9 bases. This TCR was sampled from a young woman in good health and CMV-seronegative. The sequenced sample consisted of PBMCs. CDR3 DNA sequence: TGTGCCAGCAGCGACGGGACAGGGTTCAATGAGCAGTTCTTC. Its translation is CASSDGTGFNEQFF.